These T cell receptor beta chains were read from a single sample in a study of T-cell memory formation after mild COVID-19. TCRdb redid the calling of the 5' RACE reads with MiXCR, one entry per CDR3 protein. The sample contains 350,000 to 500,000 distinct CDR3 sequences, around 22% of which appear only once. What was sequenced was PBMCs or a T cell subset sorted from them (not recorded which). Receptors originate from an adult woman who had mild COVID-19 (a few samples of this study predate the infection). Cell type and time point are not known. CDR3s include the opening cysteine and the closing phenylalanine or tryptophan. D genes are given only for firm matches. Clone size is not always given. Where it is, it says once, few, many or a class for expanded clones.

few TRBD1 TRBJ2-7 TRBV30 TGTGCCTGGGACGAGACAGGGGGGGGTTACGAGCAGTACTTC CAWDETGGGYEQYF
NA NA TRBJ2-1 TRBV7-9 TGTGCCAGCAGCTTATCTAGCGTCCCCAATGAGCAGTTCTTC CASSLSSVPNEQFF
many NA TRBJ2-1 TRBV12-3/TRBV12-4 TGTGCCAGCAACCTCGGCGGGGGCAGGGTACTCAATGAGCAGTTCTTC CASNLGGGRVLNEQFF
NA TRBD2 TRBJ2-3 TRBV11-2 TGTGCCAGCAGCGCCCCTCTAGCGGGAGTCCGCACAGATACGCAGTATTTT CASSAPLAGVRTDTQYF
NA TRBD1 TRBJ2-3 TRBV5-1 TGCGCCAGCAGCCCAGGGGGCTCCGCAGATACGCAGTATTTT CASSPGGSADTQYF
NA NA TRBJ2-1 TRBV15 TGTGCCACCAGAACGCACTCCTACAATGAGCAGTTCTTC CATRTHSYNEQFF
NA TRBD2 TRBJ2-1 TRBV5-1 TGCGCCAGTAATTCAGCGGGGGGCAATGAGCAGTTCTTC CASNSAGGNEQFF
few NA TRBJ1-1 TRBV7-2 TGTGCCAGCAGCCGCGAGATTGGTGGGCTGGCTTTCTTT CASSREIGGLAFF
few NA TRBJ2-3 TRBV9 TGTGCCAGCAGCGTCCTCAGGGGTTTGACAGATACGCAGTATTTT CASSVLRGLTDTQYF
few NA TRBJ2-1 TRBV29-1 TGCAGCGTTGGACCAGGAGCGTGGCAGTTCTTC CSVGPGAWQFF
NA TRBD1 TRBJ1-3 TRBV28 TGTGCCAGCAGAACAGGGGGCGCTGGAAACACCATATATTTT CASRTGGAGNTIYF